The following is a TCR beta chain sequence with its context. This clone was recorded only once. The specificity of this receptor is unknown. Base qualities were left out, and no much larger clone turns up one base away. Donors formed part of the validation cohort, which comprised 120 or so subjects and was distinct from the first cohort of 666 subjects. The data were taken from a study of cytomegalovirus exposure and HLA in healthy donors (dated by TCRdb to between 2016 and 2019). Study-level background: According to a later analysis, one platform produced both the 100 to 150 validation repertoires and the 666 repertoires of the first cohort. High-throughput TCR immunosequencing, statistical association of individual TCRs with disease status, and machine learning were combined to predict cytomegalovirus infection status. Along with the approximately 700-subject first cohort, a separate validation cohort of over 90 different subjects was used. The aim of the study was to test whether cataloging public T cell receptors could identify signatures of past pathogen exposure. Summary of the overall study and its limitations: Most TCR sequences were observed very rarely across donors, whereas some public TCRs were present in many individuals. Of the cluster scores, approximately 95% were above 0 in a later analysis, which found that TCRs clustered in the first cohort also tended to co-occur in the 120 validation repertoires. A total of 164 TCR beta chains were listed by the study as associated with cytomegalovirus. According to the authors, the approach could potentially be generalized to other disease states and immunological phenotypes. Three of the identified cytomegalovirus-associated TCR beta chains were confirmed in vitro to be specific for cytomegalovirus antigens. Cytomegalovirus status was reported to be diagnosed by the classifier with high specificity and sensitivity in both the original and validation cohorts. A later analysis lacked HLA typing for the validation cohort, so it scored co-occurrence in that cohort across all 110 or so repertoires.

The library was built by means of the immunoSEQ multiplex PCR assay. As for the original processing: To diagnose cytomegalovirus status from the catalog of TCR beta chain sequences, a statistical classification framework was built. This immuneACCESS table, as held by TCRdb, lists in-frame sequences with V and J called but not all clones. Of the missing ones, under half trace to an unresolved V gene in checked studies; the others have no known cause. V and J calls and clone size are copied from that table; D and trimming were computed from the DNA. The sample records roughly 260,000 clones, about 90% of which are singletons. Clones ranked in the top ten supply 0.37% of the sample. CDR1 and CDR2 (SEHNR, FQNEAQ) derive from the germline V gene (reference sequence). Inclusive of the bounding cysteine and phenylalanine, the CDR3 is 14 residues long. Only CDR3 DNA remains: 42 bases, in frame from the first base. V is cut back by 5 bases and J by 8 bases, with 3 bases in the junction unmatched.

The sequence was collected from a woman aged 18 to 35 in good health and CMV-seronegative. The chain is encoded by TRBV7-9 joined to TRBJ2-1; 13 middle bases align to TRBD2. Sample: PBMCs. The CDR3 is CASSLGLAGDEQFF. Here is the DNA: TGTGCCAGCAGCCTCGGACTAGCGGGGGATGAGCAGTTCTTC.